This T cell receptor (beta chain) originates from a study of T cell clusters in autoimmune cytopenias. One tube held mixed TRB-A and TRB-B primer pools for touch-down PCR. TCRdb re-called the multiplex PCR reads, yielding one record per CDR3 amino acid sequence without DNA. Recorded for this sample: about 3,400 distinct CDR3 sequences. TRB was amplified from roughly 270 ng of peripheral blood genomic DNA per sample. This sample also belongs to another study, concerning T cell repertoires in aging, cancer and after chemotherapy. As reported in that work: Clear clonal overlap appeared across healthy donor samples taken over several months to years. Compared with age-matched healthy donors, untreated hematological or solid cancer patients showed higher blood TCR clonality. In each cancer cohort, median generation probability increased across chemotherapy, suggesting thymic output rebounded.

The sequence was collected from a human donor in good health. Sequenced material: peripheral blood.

The CDR3 sequence is CASSWGQGGIQYF. The chain combines TRBV5-1 with TRBJ2-4; the D gene TCRdb calls, TRBD1, cannot be checked with no DNA. The germline gives CDR1 SGHRS, CDR2 YFSETQ. The CDR3 runs to 13 residues.